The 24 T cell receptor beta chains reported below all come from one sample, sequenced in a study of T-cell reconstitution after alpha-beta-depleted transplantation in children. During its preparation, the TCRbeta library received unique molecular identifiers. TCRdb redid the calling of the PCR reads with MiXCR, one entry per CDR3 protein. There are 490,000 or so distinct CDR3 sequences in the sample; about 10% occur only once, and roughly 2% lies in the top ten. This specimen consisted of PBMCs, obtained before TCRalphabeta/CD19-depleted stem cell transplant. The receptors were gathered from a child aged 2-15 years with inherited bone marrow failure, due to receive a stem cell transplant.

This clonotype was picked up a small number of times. The CDR3 region is CASSFRQDPTNTGELFF. The CDR3 nucleotides read TGCGCCAGCAGCTTCCGACAGGATCCGACGAACACCGGGGAGCTGTTTTTT. The V gene is TRBV5-1, the J gene TRBJ2-2, with D possibly matching TRBD1 (6 bases). V lost 2 bases, J lost 0 bases, and 14 bases lay in between. CDR3 length: 17 amino acids. CDR1 and CDR2 (germline): SGHRS, YFSETQ. Filled out from reference TRBV5-1 and TRBJ2-2, the complete variable domain reads KAGVTQTPRYLIKTRGQQVTLSCSPISGHRSVSWYQQTPGQGLQFLFEYFSETQRNKGNFPGRFSGRQFSNSRSEMNVSTLELGDSALYLCASSFRQDPTNTGELFFGEGSRLTVL.

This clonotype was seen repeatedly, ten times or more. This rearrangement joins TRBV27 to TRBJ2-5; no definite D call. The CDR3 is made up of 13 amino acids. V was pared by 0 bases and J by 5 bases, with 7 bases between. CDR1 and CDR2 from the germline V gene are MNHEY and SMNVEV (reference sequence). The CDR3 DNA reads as TGTGCCAGCAGTTTATCGGCTGCCGAGACCCAGTACTTC. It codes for CASSLSAAETQYF.

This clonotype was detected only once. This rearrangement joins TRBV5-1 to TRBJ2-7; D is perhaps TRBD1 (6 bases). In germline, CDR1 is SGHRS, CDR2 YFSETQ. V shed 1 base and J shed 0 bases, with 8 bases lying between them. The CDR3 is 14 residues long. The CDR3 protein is CASSLKDSSYEQYF. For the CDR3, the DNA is TGCGCCAGCAGCTTGAAGGACAGCTCCTACGAGCAGTACTTC.

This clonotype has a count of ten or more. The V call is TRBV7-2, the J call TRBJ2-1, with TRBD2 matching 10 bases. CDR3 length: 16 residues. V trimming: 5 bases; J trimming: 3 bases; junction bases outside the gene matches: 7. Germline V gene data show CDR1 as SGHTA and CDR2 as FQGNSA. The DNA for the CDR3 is TGTGCCAGCAGCCTACGAGCGGGAGGGGACTACAATGAGCAGTTCTTC. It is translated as CASSLRAGGDYNEQFF.

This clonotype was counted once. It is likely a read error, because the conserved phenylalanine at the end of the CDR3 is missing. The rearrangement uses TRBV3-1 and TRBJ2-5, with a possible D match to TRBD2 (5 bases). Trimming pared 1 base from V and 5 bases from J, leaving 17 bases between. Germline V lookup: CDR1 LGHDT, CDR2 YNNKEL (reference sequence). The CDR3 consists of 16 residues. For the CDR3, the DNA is TGTGCCAGCAGCCAAGCGTGGCGGATGTCGGGGGAGACCCAGTACTGC. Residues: CASSQAWRMSGETQYC.

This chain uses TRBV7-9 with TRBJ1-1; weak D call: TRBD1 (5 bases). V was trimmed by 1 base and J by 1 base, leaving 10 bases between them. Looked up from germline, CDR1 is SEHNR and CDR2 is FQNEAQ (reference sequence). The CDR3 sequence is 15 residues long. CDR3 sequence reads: CASSLGITGNTEAFF. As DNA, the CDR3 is TGTGCCAGCAGCTTAGGGATTACAGGGAACACTGAAGCTTTCTTT.

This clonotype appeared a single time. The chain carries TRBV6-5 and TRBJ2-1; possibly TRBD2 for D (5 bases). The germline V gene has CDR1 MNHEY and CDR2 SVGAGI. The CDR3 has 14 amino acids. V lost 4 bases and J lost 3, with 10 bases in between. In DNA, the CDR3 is TGTGCCAGCAGTTGCCCAGGAGGCTACAATGAGCAGTTCTTC. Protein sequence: CASSCPGGYNEQFF.

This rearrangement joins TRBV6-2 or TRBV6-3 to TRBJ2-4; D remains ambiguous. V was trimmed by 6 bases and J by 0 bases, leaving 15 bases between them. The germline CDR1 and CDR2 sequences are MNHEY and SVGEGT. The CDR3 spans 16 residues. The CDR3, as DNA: TGTGCCAGCAGCCCCAGAGCGAGCCTAGCCAAAAACATTCAGTACTTC. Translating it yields CASSPRASLAKNIQYF.

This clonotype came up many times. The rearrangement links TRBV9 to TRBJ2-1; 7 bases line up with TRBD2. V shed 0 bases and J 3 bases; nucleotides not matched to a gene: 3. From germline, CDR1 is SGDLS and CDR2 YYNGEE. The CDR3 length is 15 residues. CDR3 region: CASSVAGDYYNEQFF. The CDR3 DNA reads TGTGCCAGCAGCGTAGCGGGGGACTACTACAATGAGCAGTTCTTC.

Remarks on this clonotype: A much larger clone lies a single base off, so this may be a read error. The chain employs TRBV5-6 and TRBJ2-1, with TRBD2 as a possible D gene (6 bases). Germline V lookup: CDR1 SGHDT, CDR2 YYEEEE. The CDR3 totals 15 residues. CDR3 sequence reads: CASRVRRAPYDEQFF. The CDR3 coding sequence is TGTGCCAGCAGGGTGCGGAGGGCGCCCTACGATGAGCAGTTCTTC.

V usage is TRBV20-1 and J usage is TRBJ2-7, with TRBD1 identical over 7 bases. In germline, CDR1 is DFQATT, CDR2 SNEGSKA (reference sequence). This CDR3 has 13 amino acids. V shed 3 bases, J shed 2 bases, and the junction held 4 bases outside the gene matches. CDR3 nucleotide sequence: TGCAGTGCTAGGGGTCAGGGGGCCTACGAGCAGTACTTC. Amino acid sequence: CSARGQGAYEQYF.

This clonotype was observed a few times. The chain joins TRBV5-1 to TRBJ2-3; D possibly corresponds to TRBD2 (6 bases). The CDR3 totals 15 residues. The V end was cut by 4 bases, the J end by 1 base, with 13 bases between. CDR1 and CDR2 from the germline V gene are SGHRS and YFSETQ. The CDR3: CASSLQRVGTDTQYF. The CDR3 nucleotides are TGCGCCAGCAGCCTCCAGCGGGTCGGCACAGATACGCAGTATTTT.

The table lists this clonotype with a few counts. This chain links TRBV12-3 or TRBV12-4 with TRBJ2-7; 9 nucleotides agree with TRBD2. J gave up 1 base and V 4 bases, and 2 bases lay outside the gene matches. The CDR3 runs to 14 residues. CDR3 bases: TGTGCCAGCAGTTACCTAGCGGGATCCTACGAGCAGTACTTC. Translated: CASSYLAGSYEQYF.

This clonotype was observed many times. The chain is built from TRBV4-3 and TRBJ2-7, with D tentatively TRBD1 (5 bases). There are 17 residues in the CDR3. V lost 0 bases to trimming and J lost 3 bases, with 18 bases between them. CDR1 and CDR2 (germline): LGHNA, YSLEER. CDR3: CASSQEIGQALLYEQYF. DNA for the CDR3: TGCGCCAGCAGCCAAGAAATCGGACAAGCGCTACTCTACGAGCAGTACTTC.

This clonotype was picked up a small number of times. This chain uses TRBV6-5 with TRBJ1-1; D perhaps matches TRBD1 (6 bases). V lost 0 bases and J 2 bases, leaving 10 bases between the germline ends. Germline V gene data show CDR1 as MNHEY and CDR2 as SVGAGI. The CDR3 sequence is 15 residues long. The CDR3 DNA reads TGTGCCAGCAGTTACTCGAGGGGGATCAACACTGAAGCTTTCTTT. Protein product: CASSYSRGINTEAFF.

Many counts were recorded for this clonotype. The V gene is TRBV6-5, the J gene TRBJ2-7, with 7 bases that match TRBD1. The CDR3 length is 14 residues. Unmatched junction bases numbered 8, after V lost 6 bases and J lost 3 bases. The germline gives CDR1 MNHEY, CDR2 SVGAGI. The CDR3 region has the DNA TGTGCCAGCAGGGCACGACAGGGTCGCTACGAGCAGTACTTC. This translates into CASRARQGRYEQYF.

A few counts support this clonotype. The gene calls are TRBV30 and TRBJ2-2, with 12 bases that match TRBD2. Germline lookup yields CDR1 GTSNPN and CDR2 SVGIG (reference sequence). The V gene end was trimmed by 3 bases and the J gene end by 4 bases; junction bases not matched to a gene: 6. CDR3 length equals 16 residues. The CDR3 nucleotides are TGTGCCTGGAGAAAAGGACTAGCGGGATTCACCGGGGAGCTGTTTTTT. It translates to CAWRKGLAGFTGELFF. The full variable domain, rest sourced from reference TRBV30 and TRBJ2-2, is SQTIHQWPATLVQPVGSPLSLECTVEGTSNPNLYWYRQAAGRGLQLLFYSVGIGQISSEVPQNLSASRPQDRQFILSSKKLLLSDSGFYLCAWRKGLAGFTGELFFGEGSRLTVL.

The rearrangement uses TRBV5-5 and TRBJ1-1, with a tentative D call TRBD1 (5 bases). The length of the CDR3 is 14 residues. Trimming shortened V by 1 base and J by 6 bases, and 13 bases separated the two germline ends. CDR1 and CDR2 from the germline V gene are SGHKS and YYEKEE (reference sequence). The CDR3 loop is CASSLSGGIPEAFF. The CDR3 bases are TGTGCCAGCAGCTTGTCGGGGGGGATACCTGAAGCTTTCTTT.

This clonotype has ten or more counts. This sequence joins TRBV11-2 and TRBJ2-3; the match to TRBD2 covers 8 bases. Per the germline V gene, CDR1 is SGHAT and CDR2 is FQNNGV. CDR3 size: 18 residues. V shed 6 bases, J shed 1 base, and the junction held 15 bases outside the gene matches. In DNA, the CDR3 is TGTGCCAGCAGTCTTCGGGTTATACTAGCGGCACGCACAGATACGCAGTATTTT. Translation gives CASSLRVILAARTDTQYF. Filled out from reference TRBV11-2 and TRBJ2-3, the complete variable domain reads EAGVAQSPRYKIIEKRQSVAFWCNPISGHATLYWYQQILGQGPKLLIQFQNNGVVDDSQLPKDRFSAERLKGVDSTLKIQPAKLEDSAVYLCASSLRVILAARTDTQYFGPGTRLTVL.

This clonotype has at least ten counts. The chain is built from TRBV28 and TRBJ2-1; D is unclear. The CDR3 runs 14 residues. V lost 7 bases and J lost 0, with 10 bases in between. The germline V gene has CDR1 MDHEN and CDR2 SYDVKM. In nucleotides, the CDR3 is TGTGCCAGCACCTCAGGAAGCTCCTACAATGAGCAGTTCTTC. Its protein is CASTSGSSYNEQFF. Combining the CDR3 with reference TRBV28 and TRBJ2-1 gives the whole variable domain DVKVTQSSRYLVKRTGEKVFLECVQDMDHENMFWYRQDPGLGLRLIYFSYDVKMKEKGDIPEGYSVSREKKERFSLILESASTNQTSMYLCASTSGSSYNEQFFGPGTRLTVL.

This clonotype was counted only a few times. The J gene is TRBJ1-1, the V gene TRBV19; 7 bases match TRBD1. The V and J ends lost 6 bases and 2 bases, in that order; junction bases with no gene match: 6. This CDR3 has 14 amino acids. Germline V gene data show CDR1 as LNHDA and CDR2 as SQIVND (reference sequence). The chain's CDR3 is CASRPGQANTEAFF. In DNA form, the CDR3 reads TGTGCCAGTAGACCCGGACAGGCAAACACTGAAGCTTTCTTT.

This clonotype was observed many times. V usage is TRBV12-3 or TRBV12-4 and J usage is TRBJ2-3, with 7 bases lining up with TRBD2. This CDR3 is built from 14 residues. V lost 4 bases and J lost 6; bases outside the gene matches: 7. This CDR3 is CASSWSGTPDTQYF. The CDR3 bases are TGTGCCAGCAGTTGGAGCGGGACCCCGGATACGCAGTATTTT.

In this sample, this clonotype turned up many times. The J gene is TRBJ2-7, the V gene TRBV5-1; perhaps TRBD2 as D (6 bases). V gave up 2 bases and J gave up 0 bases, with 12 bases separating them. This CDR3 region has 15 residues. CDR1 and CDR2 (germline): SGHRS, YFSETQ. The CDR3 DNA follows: TGCGCCAGCAGCTTCGGTCCGGGAGCCTCCTACGAGCAGTACTTC. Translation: CASSFGPGASYEQYF.

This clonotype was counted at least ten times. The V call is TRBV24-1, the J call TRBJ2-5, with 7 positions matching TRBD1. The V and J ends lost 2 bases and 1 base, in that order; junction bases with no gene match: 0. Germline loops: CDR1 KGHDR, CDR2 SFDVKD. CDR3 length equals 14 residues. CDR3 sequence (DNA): TGTGCCACCAGTGATTGGGACAGCCAAGAGACCCAGTACTTC. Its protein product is CATSDWDSQETQYF.